This T cell receptor beta chain was captured in a study of blood T cell repertoires in COVID-19 (dated by TCRdb to about 2020). Regarding the research as a whole: Collaborator samples came from the United States, Italy and Spain and covered acute and convalescent phases of COVID-19. The prospective study material was composed of cDNA or gDNA derived from T cells, B-cell-depleted T cells, or PBMCs. Deeply sampled blood TCRbeta repertoires from subjects exposed to, actively infected with, or recovered from COVID-19 were included in the dataset. A freely available public database, intended as a resource for researchers studying the immune response to SARS-CoV-2, is where the repertoires were released. Samples came from the ongoing ImmuneRACE study (first 160 participants) plus 1,254 subjects from 6 global collaborators. Sample metadata almost always included a de-identified subject ID, COVID-19 status, age in years and sex. Where available, HLA class I and class II types were obtained from metadata supplied by the sample provider rather than from assay-based typing.

Trimming removed 0 bases from V and 7 bases from J, leaving 10 bases between the germline ends. CDR1 LGHNA and CDR2 YSLEER are derived from the germline V gene. The CDR3 holds 15 amino acids from the cysteine to the phenylalanine. Of the read, only the CDR3 DNA is kept; its 45 bases are in frame from base 1. Broader findings and caveats from the paper: The quantity of clinical and demographic metadata differed by source and by participant and was supplied without curation.

TCRbeta CDR3 regions were amplified from genomic DNA by means of the immunoSEQ Assay, a bias-controlled multiplex PCR. From the authors' description of their analysis: Within the assay, amplification of reference gene primers was used to estimate how many nucleated cells each sample contained. To quantify the absolute abundance of each unique TCRbeta CDR3 rearrangement, sequence reads were collapsed and filtered. For each sample, productive Simpson clonality was calculated by taking the square root of Simpson's diversity index across productive rearrangements. Drawn from immuneACCESS, this table holds only the in-frame rearrangements with V and J called that TCRdb kept. Clones are partly lost; checked studies trace under half to an unresolved V gene and leave the rest unexplained. Clone size and V and J calls were adopted from that table, with D and trimming inferred from the DNA. In this sample the table shows around 250,000 clones, around 80% of which occur a single time. The ten biggest clones cover 8.6% of the sample.

The collaborating institutions used their own protocols to collect whole blood in K2EDTA tubes. For TCRbeta analysis, collaborator samples were shipped as frozen whole blood, as isolated PBMCs, or as DNA extracted from either sample type. Remarks on this clone: What antigen it recognizes has not been identified. Base qualities are not at hand, and no much larger clone is one base apart.

Sequences were obtained from peripheral blood. This chain is built from TRBV4-3 and TRBJ1-6; a tentative D call is TRBD1 (6 bases match). The receptor's source is a man in his forties with active or convalescent COVID-19. The nucleotide sequence is TGCGCCAGCAGCCAAGAACCACAGGGCAATTCACCCCTCCACTTT. This encodes CASSQEPQGNSPLHF.